This TCR beta chain was sequenced during a study of cytomegalovirus exposure and HLA in healthy donors. Whole-study findings and limits: Most of the CMV-associated TCR beta chains (in a later analysis) appeared to be HLA-restricted.

Regarding this clone: The target antigen is unknown.

The CDR3 spans 15 residues. Germline CDR1 is SGDLS and CDR2 is YYNGEE. The J segment lost 5 bases and the V segment lost 4 bases, leaving 7 bases of the junction unmatched. Sampled while nominally healthy, donors likely had unrecorded immune exposures. Primers: 60 Vbeta forward and 13 Jbeta reverse. Source study methods: Unique TCR beta chains totaled some 80 million in a later count, with around 10 million of them shared. Sequencing used immunoSEQ multiplex PCR; TCRdb keeps in-frame clones, though not all of them. Clonal size and the V and J genes are those of that table, whereas D and trimming came from the DNA. The sample includes about 160,000 clones, more than 70% of them seen just once.

This TCR was recovered from a man in his sixties in good health and CMV-seronegative. Source material: PBMCs. The chain combines TRBV9 with TRBJ2-1; 9 bases line up with TRBD2. CDR3 in amino acids: CASSRRLADNNEQFF. The CDR3 DNA sequence: TGTGCCAGCAGCCGGAGACTAGCGGACAACAATGAGCAGTTCTTC.